This paragraph reports one T cell receptor beta chain. No antigen is known for it. Per germline, CDR1 MNHEY and CDR2 SVGAGI. V lost 4 bases and J lost 1, with 14 bases in between. The CDR3 is 15 residues long. The sample comes from a study of cytomegalovirus exposure and HLA in healthy donors. The wider study: Most genotyped donors, 65% to 90% of about 430, had Caucasian-associated genetic ancestry. Study-wide results and caveats: In vitro checks showed that a few CMV-associated chains really do target CMV antigens.

Primers included in the PCR were 60 Vbeta and 13 Jbeta primers. Sequencing used immunoSEQ multiplex PCR; TCRdb keeps in-frame clones, though not all of them. This sample's clone table lists 150,000 to 200,000 clones. Material: PBMCs. The sequence derives from a woman aged 60-70 years in good health and CMV-seronegative. The chain couples TRBV6-5 to TRBJ2-7; D perhaps matches TRBD1 (5 bases). The CDR3 sequence is CASSSPGHLSYEQYF. The DNA of the CDR3 is TGTGCCAGCAGTTCCCCCGGACACCTTTCCTACGAGCAGTACTTC.